These T cell receptor beta chains were read from a single sample in a study of technical replicates of blood from a handful of donors. Sequencing was performed with immunoSEQ multiplex PCR; in TCRdb, only in-frame clones are kept and a portion is missing. This sample carries fewer than 95,000 clones, over 75% of them seen once, and the ten largest clones take around 0.26%. The source material was T cells isolated from PBMCs. Receptor source: a human donor in good health. Each CDR3 is given with its conserved first and last residue. Fields, in order: D gene, J gene, V gene, clone size, CDR3 protein, CDR3 DNA. The D gene is left open where the match is weak. Some rows have no size entry. The others give once, few or many, or a class for an expanded clone.

>-|TRBJ2-7|TRBV7-9|-
CASSFLARGYEQYF
TGTGCCAGCAGCTTTCTAGCCAGGGGCTACGAGCAGTACTTC
>TRBD2|TRBJ2-2|TRBV5-1|-
CASSFLAGARSPTRTLTGELFF
TGCGCCAGCAGCTTCCTAGCGGGGGCGAGATCTCCGACCCGAACACTCACCGGGGAGCTGTTTTTT
>-|TRBJ2-7|TRBV27|-
CASSLYGRGVGSEQYF
TGTGCCAGCAGTTTATACGGCCGCGGGGTGGGGAGCGAGCAGTACTTC
>TRBD1|TRBJ2-3|TRBV13|-
CASSLEGTGRADTQYF
TGTGCCAGCAGCTTAGAAGGGACAGGGAGGGCAGATACGCAGTATTTT
>-|TRBJ1-2|TRBV5-4|-
CASSLTLQNYGYTF
TGTGCCAGCAGCTTGACACTACAAAACTATGGCTACACCTTC
>-|TRBJ1-5|TRBV7-3|-
CASSLHGGNQPQHF
TGTGCCAGCAGCTTACATGGCGGAAATCAGCCCCAGCATTTT
>-|TRBJ1-2|TRBV7-9|-
CASSHGVAYGYTF
TGTGCCAGCAGTCATGGAGTAGCCTATGGCTACACCTTC
>-|TRBJ1-1|TRBV5-1|-
CASSPGLSLEAFF
TGCGCCAGCAGCCCGGGACTGAGCTTGGAAGCTTTCTTT
>TRBD1|TRBJ2-7|TRBV7-6|-
CASSLSTGAAEQYF
TGTGCCAGCAGCTTATCGACAGGGGCCGCCGAGCAGTACTTC
>TRBD2|TRBJ2-7|TRBV5-8|-
CASSLRGGPYEQYF
TGTGCCAGCAGCTTGCGCGGGGGGCCCTACGAGCAGTACTTC
>TRBD2|TRBJ2-7|TRBV5-8|-
CASSYLRGGSSYEQYF
TGTGCCAGCAGCTACTTACGGGGGGGGAGCTCCTACGAGCAGTACTTC
>-|TRBJ1-1|TRBV10-2|-
CASSALPIFTEAFF
TGCGCCAGCAGTGCACTTCCAATTTTCACTGAAGCTTTCTTT
>TRBD2|TRBJ2-3|TRBV9|-
CASSVGVAGGAITQYF
TGTGCCAGCAGCGTAGGAGTAGCGGGGGGCGCTATTACGCAGTATTTT
>TRBD2|TRBJ2-3|TRBV28|-
CASSLIAGDTDTQYF
TGTGCCAGCAGTTTAATAGCGGGGGACACAGATACGCAGTATTTT
>TRBD2|TRBJ2-1|TRBV30|-
CAWSVGGGYNEQFF
TGTGCCTGGAGTGTGGGCGGGGGGTACAATGAGCAGTTCTTC
>-|TRBJ2-7|TRBV6-5|-
CASSGRAYEQYF
TGTGCCAGCAGTGGGCGCGCCTACGAGCAGTACTTC
>TRBD1|TRBJ1-1|TRBV18|few
CASSLNSPGGYTEAFF
TGTGCCAGCTCACTAAATAGTCCAGGGGGTTACACTGAAGCTTTCTTT
>-|TRBJ1-1|TRBV16|-
CASTQAEGLNTEAFF
TGTGCCAGCACCCAAGCGGAGGGATTAAACACTGAAGCTTTCTTT
>-|TRBJ2-1|TRBV15|-
CATSRDPRSGSEQFF
TGTGCCACCAGCAGAGATCCGCGATCGGGGTCTGAGCAGTTCTTC
>TRBD1|TRBJ1-6|TRBV25-1|-
CASSGTQGTAYNSPLHF
TGTGCCAGCAGTGGCACCCAAGGGACAGCGTATAATTCACCCCTCCACTTT
>-|TRBJ1-3|TRBV5-1|-
CASSLVGGVAGNTIYF
TGCGCCAGCAGCTTGGTTGGGGGGGTTGCTGGAAACACCATATATTTT
>-|TRBJ2-1|TRBV6-1|-
CASGAGPNNEQFF
TGTGCCAGCGGGGCGGGACCCAACAATGAGCAGTTCTTC
>-|TRBJ2-7|TRBV10-1|-
CASSARRAPYEQYF
TGCGCCAGCAGTGCACGGAGGGCCCCCTACGAGCAGTACTTC